These 21 T cell receptor beta chains were sequenced from one sample in a study of T-cell memory formation after mild COVID-19. TCRdb used MiXCR to reprocess the 5' RACE reads, holding one entry per CDR3 protein. Of 100,000 to 150,000 distinct CDR3 sequences listed, over 15% are singletons. Material: PBMCs or a T cell subset sorted from them (not recorded which). Source of these receptors: a young man who had mild COVID-19 (a few samples of this study predate the infection). Cell type and time point are not known.

This chain links TRBV2 with TRBJ1-5; 7 nucleotides align to TRBD1. Germline V gives CDR1 SNHLY, CDR2 FYNNEI. CDR3 length: 14 amino acids. J was trimmed by 3 bases and V by 5 bases; bases with no gene match: 4. The CDR3 bases are TGTGCCAGCAGTTTCACAGGGGCCAATCAGCCCCAGCATTTT. This encodes CASSFTGANQPQHF.

This clonotype was picked up a small number of times. The rearrangement uses TRBV5-1 and TRBJ2-5; D call uncertain. Germline CDR1 SGHRS, CDR2 YFSETQ. V gave up 0 bases and J gave up 4 bases, with 10 bases separating them. CDR3 length: 14 residues. DNA of the CDR3: TGCGCCAGCAGCTTGGTCGCAGGCCCAGAGACCCAGTACTTC. It specifies CASSLVAGPETQYF.

The chain uses TRBV4-3 and TRBJ2-2; TRBD2 agrees at 11 bases. V lost 4 bases to trimming and J lost 7 bases; unmatched junction nucleotides: 5. Germline CDR1 LGHNA, CDR2 YSLEER. The CDR3 sequence is 15 residues long. CDR3 residues: CASSLSGGAVGELFF. In nucleotides, the CDR3 is TGCGCCAGCAGCCTTAGCGGGGGGGCCGTCGGGGAGCTGTTTTTT.

This chain links TRBV20-1 with TRBJ2-3; D might be TRBD1 (6 bases). Trimming shortened V by 0 bases and J by 4 bases, and 26 bases separated the two germline ends. The germline CDR1 and CDR2 sequences are DFQATT and SNEGSKA (reference sequence). This CDR3 region has 19 residues. The CDR3 protein is CSARDFSGGWQGSPDTQYF. CDR3 sequence (DNA): TGCAGTGCTAGAGACTTCTCGGGTGGGTGGCAGGGGAGTCCAGATACGCAGTATTTT.

This clonotype came up a few times. V and J are TRBV18 and TRBJ2-1; 9 bases agree with TRBD2. The V gene's germline CDR1 is KGHSH and CDR2 LQKENI. The CDR3 runs to 14 residues. V was pared by 3 bases and J by 8 bases, with 5 bases of the junction left unmatched. The CDR3 coding sequence is TGTGCCAGCTCACCGGGACTAGCTGGGGATGAGCAGTTCTTC. It translates to CASSPGLAGDEQFF.

The rearrangement joins TRBV25-1 to TRBJ2-3, with D unresolved. CDR3 length: 14 amino acids. Germline lookup yields CDR1 MGHDK and CDR2 SYGVNS. The V and J ends lost 6 bases and 2 bases respectively, with 12 bases between them. The CDR3 coding sequence is TGTGCCAGCAGAAACAGCGAAACCACAGATACGCAGTATTTT. Protein product: CASRNSETTDTQYF.

Comments on this clonotype: One junction end does not reproduce the germline sequence, and a read error may be involved. The V gene is TRBV6-1, the J gene TRBJ1-2, with D maybe TRBD1 (5 bases). This CDR3 has 11 amino acids. The germline V gene has CDR1 MNHNS and CDR2 SASEGT. Here the CDR3 DNA reads TGTGCCAGCAGTGAAGTGAGGGGACGGCGCTTC. This codes for CASSEVRGRRF.

This clonotype was counted only a few times. CDR3 sequence: CASSLLWAGSTDTQYF. CDR3 in DNA: TGCGCCAGCAGCCTCCTATGGGCGGGGAGCACAGATACGCAGTATTTT. The gene calls are TRBV5-1 and TRBJ2-3, with D possibly TRBD2 on 6 matching bases. Germline V gene lookup returns CDR1 SGHRS and CDR2 YFSETQ. The CDR3 runs 16 residues. Trimming took off 4 bases at V and 0 bases at J, with 15 bases between the two ends. Full variable domain (rest looked up from reference TRBV5-1 and TRBJ2-3): KAGVTQTPRYLIKTRGQQVTLSCSPISGHRSVSWYQQTPGQGLQFLFEYFSETQRNKGNFPGRFSGRQFSNSRSEMNVSTLELGDSALYLCASSLLWAGSTDTQYFGPGTRLTVL.

The rearrangement links TRBV9 to TRBJ2-3, with TRBD1 matching over 9 bases. This CDR3 has 24 amino acids. Per germline, CDR1 SGDLS and CDR2 YYNGEE. J gave up 6 bases and V 0 bases, and 32 bases lay outside the gene matches. The DNA of the CDR3 is TGTGCCAGCAGCGTAGGCGGAATTGGGGATTGGGGTCGAATAGGGACAGGGAAGGTCGATACGCAGTATTTT. Translation gives CASSVGGIGDWGRIGTGKVDTQYF.

CDR3 in DNA: TGCGCCAGCAGCCTAACCAGACGCACTGAAGCTTTCTTT. This sequence encodes CASSLTRRTEAFF. This sequence joins TRBV5-1 and TRBJ1-1, with D unclear. Germline lookup yields CDR1 SGHRS and CDR2 YFSETQ. This CDR3 has 13 residues. Trimming removed 4 bases at V and 4 bases at J, with 11 bases between. The full variable domain, rest sourced from reference TRBV5-1 and TRBJ1-1, is KAGVTQTPRYLIKTRGQQVTLSCSPISGHRSVSWYQQTPGQGLQFLFEYFSETQRNKGNFPGRFSGRQFSNSRSEMNVSTLELGDSALYLCASSLTRRTEAFFGQGTRLTVV.

This clonotype has a handful of counts. The chain has TRBV29-1 and TRBJ2-2; D is undetermined. The V and J ends lost 7 bases and 5 bases respectively, with 5 bases between them. This CDR3 contains 10 residues. Germline V gene sequence: CDR1 SQVTM, CDR2 ANQGSEA. The CDR3 here is CSAVTGELFF. DNA of the CDR3: TGCAGCGCCGTGACCGGGGAGCTGTTTTTT.

This clonotype was observed a handful of times. The chain combines TRBV19 with TRBJ1-3, with TRBD1 as a possible D gene (6 bases). Deletions cut 9 bases from V and 0 bases from J, with 12 bases between. Germline V CDR1 and CDR2: LNHDA, SQIVND (reference sequence). The CDR3 consists of 14 residues. The CDR3 region has the DNA TGTGCCAGCGGACAGAGCGTCTCTGGAAACACCATATATTTT. Residues: CASGQSVSGNTIYF.

In this sample, this clonotype turned up a few times. The chain joins TRBV12-3 or TRBV12-4 to TRBJ2-2; TRBD2 aligns across 8 bases. V shed 10 bases and J 4 bases; nucleotides not matched to a gene: 23. CDR3 length equals 19 residues. The CDR3 DNA is TGTGCCACCCGCAAGGAGCGGGGGTACTCAGCCGTCTTCACCGGGGAGCTGTTTTTT. The encoded protein is CATRKERGYSAVFTGELFF.

This clonotype appeared a few times. The genes are TRBV29-1 and TRBJ2-5; possibly TRBD2 for D (5 bases). V lost 5 bases to trimming and J lost 2 bases, with 12 bases between them. The CDR3 is 13 residues long. Per germline, CDR1 SQVTM and CDR2 ANQGSEA. CDR3 residues: CSVLGLTQETQYF. CDR3 DNA sequence: TGCAGCGTTCTCGGACTCACACAAGAGACCCAGTACTTC.

CDR3 loop: CASSLVLAGGAPYNEQFF. The CDR3 DNA sequence: TGTGCCAGCAGTTTGGTTCTAGCGGGGGGCGCCCCCTACAATGAGCAGTTCTTC. This sequence joins TRBV6-2 or TRBV6-3 and TRBJ2-1; 11 bases agree with TRBD2. The CDR3 is 18 amino acids. Germline CDR1 reads MNHEY; CDR2 reads SVGEGT. Trimming cost V 4 bases and J 2 bases; bases outside gene matches: 10.

V is TRBV12-3 or TRBV12-4 and J is TRBJ2-3; TRBD2 matches 11 bases. With V trimmed by 4 bases and J by 3 bases, 6 bases remained unmatched. This CDR3 is 16 amino acids long. The CDR3 nucleotides read TGTGCCAGCAGTTCCCCTAGCGGGGGGTTTACAGATACGCAGTATTTT. It encodes CASSSPSGGFTDTQYF.

This clonotype has just a few counts. CDR3 amino acids: CSARSGGTNTGELFF. CDR3 DNA: TGCAGTGCTAGGAGTGGGGGGACAAACACCGGGGAGCTGTTTTTT. The chain links TRBV20-1 to TRBJ2-2; D could derive from TRBD1 or TRBD2 (6 bases each). V was pared by 3 bases and J by 2 bases, with 13 bases between. Germline CDR1 is DFQATT and CDR2 is SNEGSKA (reference sequence). The CDR3 runs 15 residues.

This clonotype was observed many times. V is TRBV12-3 or TRBV12-4 and J is TRBJ1-4, with D possibly matching TRBD1 (5 bases). V lost 4 bases and J 7 bases, leaving 10 bases between the germline ends. The CDR3 totals 13 residues. Here the CDR3 DNA reads TGTGCCAGCAGTTATTTTGGGGGTGAAAAACTGTTTTTT. This translates into CASSYFGGEKLFF.

The chain employs TRBV12-3 or TRBV12-4 and TRBJ2-1; D might be TRBD1 (6 bases). The ends were cut back, 6 bases at V and 2 bases at J, with 11 bases in the middle. The CDR3 loop spans 14 amino acids. As DNA, the CDR3 is TGTGCCAGCAGCGACAGGCGGACCTACAATGAGCAGTTCTTC. Amino acid sequence: CASSDRRTYNEQFF.

The gene calls are TRBV5-5 and TRBJ2-6; D gene ambiguous. Germline assignment: CDR1 SGHKS and CDR2 YYEKEE (reference sequence). V shed 1 base and J shed 0 bases, with 14 bases lying between them. The CDR3 spans 18 residues. CDR3 region: CASSLLAPPNSGANVLTF. The DNA of the CDR3 is TGTGCCAGCAGCTTGCTCGCTCCTCCGAACTCTGGGGCCAACGTCCTGACTTTC.

This clonotype has more than one count but fewer than ten. The chain links TRBV5-6 to TRBJ2-1; 7 bases fit TRBD1. This CDR3 has 13 amino acids. J gave up 5 bases and V 3 bases, and 2 bases lay outside the gene matches. The V gene's germline CDR1 is SGHDT and CDR2 YYEEEE. Written as DNA, the CDR3 is TGTGCCAGCAGCTGGGGACAGAACAATGAGCAGTTCTTC. Translating it yields CASSWGQNNEQFF.